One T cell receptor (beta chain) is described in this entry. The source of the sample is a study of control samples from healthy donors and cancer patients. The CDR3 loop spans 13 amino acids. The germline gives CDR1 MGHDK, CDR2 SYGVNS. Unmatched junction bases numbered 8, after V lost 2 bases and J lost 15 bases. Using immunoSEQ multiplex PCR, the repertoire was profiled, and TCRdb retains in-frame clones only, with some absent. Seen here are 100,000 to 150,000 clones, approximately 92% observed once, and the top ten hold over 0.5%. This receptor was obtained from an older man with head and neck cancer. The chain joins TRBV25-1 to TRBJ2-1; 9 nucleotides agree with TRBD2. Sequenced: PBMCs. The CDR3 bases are TGTGCCAGCAGTGAAAACCCGGGACTAGCTCTGTTCTTC. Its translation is CASSENPGLALFF.